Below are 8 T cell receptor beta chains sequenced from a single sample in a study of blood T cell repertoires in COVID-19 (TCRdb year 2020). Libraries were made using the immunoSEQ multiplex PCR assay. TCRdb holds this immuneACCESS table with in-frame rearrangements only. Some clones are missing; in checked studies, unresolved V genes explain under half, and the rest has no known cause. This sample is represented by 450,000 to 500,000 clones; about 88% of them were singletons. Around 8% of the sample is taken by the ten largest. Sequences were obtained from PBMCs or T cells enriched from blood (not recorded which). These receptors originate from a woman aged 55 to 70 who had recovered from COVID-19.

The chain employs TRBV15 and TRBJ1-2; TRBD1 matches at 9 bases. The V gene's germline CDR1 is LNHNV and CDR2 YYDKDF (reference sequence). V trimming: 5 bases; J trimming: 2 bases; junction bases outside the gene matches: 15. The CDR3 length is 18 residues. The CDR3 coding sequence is TGTGCCACCAGCCCACAGGGGGCGGCCTACATGGCCAACTATGGCTACACCTTC. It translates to CATSPQGAAYMANYGYTF.

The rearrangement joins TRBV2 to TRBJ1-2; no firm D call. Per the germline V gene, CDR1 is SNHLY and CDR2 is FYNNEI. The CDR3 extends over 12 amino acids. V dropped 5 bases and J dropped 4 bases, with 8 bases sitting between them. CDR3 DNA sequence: TGTGCCAGCAGTCGAGAGGGCTATGGCTACACCTTC. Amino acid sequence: CASSREGYGYTF.

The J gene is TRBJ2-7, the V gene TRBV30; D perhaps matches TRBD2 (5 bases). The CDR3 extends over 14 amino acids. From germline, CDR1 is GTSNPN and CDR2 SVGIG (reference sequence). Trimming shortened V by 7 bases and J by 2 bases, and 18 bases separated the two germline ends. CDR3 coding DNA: TGTGCCTTCTCCCTGTCCCCCGGGGCCTACGAGCAGTACTTC. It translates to CAFSLSPGAYEQYF.

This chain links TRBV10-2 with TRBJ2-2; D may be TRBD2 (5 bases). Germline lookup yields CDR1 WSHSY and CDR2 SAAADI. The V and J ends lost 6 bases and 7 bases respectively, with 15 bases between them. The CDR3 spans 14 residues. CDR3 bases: TGCGCCAGCAGAGGTTCGGGGTATGGCGGGGAGCTGTTTTTT. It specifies CASRGSGYGGELFF.

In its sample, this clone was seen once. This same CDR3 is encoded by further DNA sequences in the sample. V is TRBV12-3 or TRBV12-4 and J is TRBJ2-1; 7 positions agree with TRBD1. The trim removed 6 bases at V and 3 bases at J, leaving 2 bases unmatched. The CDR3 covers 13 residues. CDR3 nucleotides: TGTGCCAGCAGCCGGGACAGCTACAATGAGCAGTTCTTC. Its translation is CASSRDSYNEQFF.

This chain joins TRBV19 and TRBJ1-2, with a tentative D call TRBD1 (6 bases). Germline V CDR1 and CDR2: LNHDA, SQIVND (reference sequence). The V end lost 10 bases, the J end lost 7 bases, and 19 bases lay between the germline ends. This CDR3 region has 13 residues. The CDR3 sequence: CATPLRGQSGYTF. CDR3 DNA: TGTGCCACCCCTCTGCGTGGACAGAGTGGCTACACCTTC.

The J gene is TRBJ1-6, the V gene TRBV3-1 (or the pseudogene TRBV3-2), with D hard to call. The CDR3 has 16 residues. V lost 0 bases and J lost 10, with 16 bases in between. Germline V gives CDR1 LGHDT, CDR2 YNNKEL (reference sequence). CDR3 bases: TGTGCCAGCAGCCAAGATCAAGCCAGGTCGGGGTCACCCCTCCACTTT. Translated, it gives CASSQDQARSGSPLHF.

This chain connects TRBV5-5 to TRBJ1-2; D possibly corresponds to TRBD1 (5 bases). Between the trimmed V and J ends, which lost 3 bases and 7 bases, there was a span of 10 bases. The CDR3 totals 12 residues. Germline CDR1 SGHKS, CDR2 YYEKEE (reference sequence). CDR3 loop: CASSSTAGGYTF. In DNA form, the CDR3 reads TGTGCCAGCAGCTCGACAGCTGGTGGCTACACCTTC.